The 29 T cell receptor beta chains reported below all come from one sample, sequenced in a study of blood T cell repertoires in COVID-19. Using immunoSEQ multiplex PCR, the repertoire was profiled, and TCRdb retains in-frame clones only, with some absent. The sample has over 70,000 clones, more than 70% seen once. The material sequenced was peripheral blood. All receptors come from a man between 65 and 85 years old with active or convalescent COVID-19.

The gene calls are TRBV6-4 and TRBJ2-6; TRBD1 might be the D (6 bases). V lost 3 bases to trimming and J lost 0 bases, with 9 bases between them. The CDR3 covers 16 residues. Per germline, CDR1 MRHNA and CDR2 SNTAGT. This CDR3 is CASSDTGTSGANVLTF. CDR3 in DNA: TGTGCCAGCAGTGATACAGGGACCTCTGGGGCCAACGTCCTGACTTTC.

The chain employs TRBV11-3 and TRBJ1-4, with a weak D call TRBD1 (6 bases). The V end lost 4 bases, the J end lost 5 bases, and 14 bases lay between the germline ends. The germline gives CDR1 SGHNT, CDR2 YENEEA. CDR3 size: 15 residues. Here the CDR3 reads CASSYTTGLNEKLFF. CDR3 sequence (DNA): TGTGCCAGCAGCTATACTACAGGGCTCAATGAAAAACTGTTTTTT.

The chain is built from TRBV23-1 and TRBJ2-2; 7 nucleotides match TRBD1. TRBV23-1 is known as an ORF, though its function is uncertain. The V and J ends lost 0 bases and 3 bases, in that order; junction bases with no gene match: 10. This CDR3 comprises 18 residues. CDR3 protein: CASSQSIKGAVDTGELFF. In DNA form, the CDR3 reads TGCGCCAGCAGTCAATCGATAAAGGGGGCTGTGGACACCGGGGAGCTGTTTTTT.

The genes are TRBV5-1 and TRBJ1-1; D is unresolved. Trimming took 4 bases from V and 9 from J, leaving 16 bases between them. The CDR3 sequence is 13 residues long. CDR1 is SGHRS and CDR2 is YFSETQ in the germline V gene. CDR3 DNA: TGCGCCAGCAGCACCGTCGGGGAGGTGAAAGCTTTCTTT. Translation gives CASSTVGEVKAFF.

The chain has TRBV28 and TRBJ2-4, with a tentative D call TRBD2 (6 bases). V was trimmed by 6 bases and J by 6 bases, leaving 18 bases between them. The germline CDR1 and CDR2 sequences are MDHEN and SYDVKM. The CDR3 has 15 residues. CDR3 bases: TGTGCCAGCAGCCTCGGGGGACCCCTCGGAAACATTCAGTACTTC. It specifies CASSLGGPLGNIQYF. Filled out from reference TRBV28 and TRBJ2-4, the complete variable domain reads DVKVTQSSRYLVKRTGEKVFLECVQDMDHENMFWYRQDPGLGLRLIYFSYDVKMKEKGDIPEGYSVSREKKERFSLILESASTNQTSMYLCASSLGGPLGNIQYFGAGTRLSVL.

The chain joins TRBV6-6 to TRBJ1-6; no firm D call. Germline V gene data show CDR1 as MNHNY and CDR2 as SVGAGI (reference sequence). The CDR3 covers 14 residues. Trimming took off 0 bases at V and 8 bases at J, with 8 bases between the two ends. The CDR3 DNA reads TGTGCCAGCAGTTACTCGATATCGGATTCACCCCTCCACTTT. Translated: CASSYSISDSPLHF.

V is TRBV5-4 and J is TRBJ1-1, with 9 bases that match TRBD1. The V segment lost 4 bases and the J segment 0 bases; nucleotides outside the gene matches: 4. The CDR3 covers 15 residues. CDR1 SGHNT and CDR2 YYREEE come from the germline V gene (reference sequence). This CDR3 reads CASSRQGDMNTEAFF. CDR3 DNA: TGTGCCAGCAGCCGACAGGGGGACATGAACACTGAAGCTTTCTTT.

There are a few counts of this clone. The genes are TRBV6-5 and TRBJ2-7, with D perhaps TRBD1 (6 bases). The CDR3 sequence is 13 residues long. Germline V CDR1 and CDR2: MNHEY, SVGAGI. The V gene lost 10 bases and the J gene lost 3 bases, with 16 bases spanning the gap. Here the CDR3 reads CATGQNDFYEQYF. The CDR3 region has the DNA TGTGCCACCGGACAGAATGATTTCTACGAGCAGTACTTC.

The chain carries TRBV30 and TRBJ2-2; TRBD1 aligns across 9 bases. Germline V CDR1 and CDR2: GTSNPN, SVGIG (reference sequence). The ends lost 2 bases at V and 6 bases at J; junction bases unmatched: 4. CDR3 size: 14 residues. CDR3: CAWSQQGAAGELFF. The CDR3 nucleotides read TGTGCCTGGAGTCAACAGGGGGCAGCCGGGGAGCTGTTTTTT.

The genes are TRBV7-2 and TRBJ1-2, with no clear D. V lost 5 bases, J lost 2 bases, and 6 bases lay in between. The CDR3 runs to 12 residues. CDR1 and CDR2 from the germline V gene are SGHTA and FQGNSA. In DNA, the CDR3 is TGTGCCAGCAGCCGAGGGAACTATGGCTACACCTTC. Protein product: CASSRGNYGYTF.

The V and J genes are TRBV27 and TRBJ2-7, with TRBD1 identical over 9 bases. The germline gives CDR1 MNHEY, CDR2 SMNVEV (reference sequence). J was trimmed by 7 bases and V by 5 bases; bases with no gene match: 9. This CDR3 is 14 amino acids long. The CDR3 nucleotides read TGTGCCAGCAGTCCCGGGACAGGGACGGGGGAGCAGTACTTC. Translation gives CASSPGTGTGEQYF.

This chain links TRBV6-1 with TRBJ2-5; 12 bases are a match to TRBD1. The V segment lost 2 bases and the J segment 4 bases; nucleotides outside the gene matches: 5. The germline V gene encodes CDR1 MNHNS and CDR2 SASEGT. This CDR3 comprises 16 residues. CDR3: CASSEWGQGARETQYF. DNA for the CDR3: TGTGCCAGCAGTGAATGGGGACAGGGGGCGCGAGAGACCCAGTACTTC.

This sequence joins TRBV5-6 and TRBJ2-1; D is uncertain. Trimming left V 7 bases short and J 2 bases short, with 16 bases between. This CDR3 has 15 amino acids. CDR1 is SGHDT and CDR2 is YYEEEE in the germline V gene. The CDR3 region has the DNA TGTGCCAGCGGCCCCGTGAACCCTGCCTACAATGAGCAGTTCTTC. Translated, it gives CASGPVNPAYNEQFF.

The chain carries TRBV12-5 and TRBJ2-7; TRBD1 might be the D (6 bases). Trimming removed 4 bases at V and 6 bases at J, with 13 bases between. CDR3 size: 13 residues. Germline V lookup: CDR1 LGHNT, CDR2 FRNRAP. CDR3 in DNA: TGTGCTAGTGGTTCTTCCAGGGGCCCCGAGCAGTACTTC. Translation gives CASGSSRGPEQYF.

This sequence joins TRBV6-5 and TRBJ2-2; D gene unclear. Trimming left V 2 bases short and J 3 bases short, with 7 bases between. Germline lookup yields CDR1 MNHEY and CDR2 SVGAGI. This CDR3 contains 14 residues. CDR3 coding DNA: TGTGCCAGCAGTTACGGCACCTACACCGGGGAGCTGTTTTTT. Translated: CASSYGTYTGELFF.

This clone appeared a few times. The V and J genes are TRBV7-9 and TRBJ2-7, with a tentative D call TRBD2 (5 bases). The CDR3 runs to 15 residues. Germline CDR1 reads SEHNR; CDR2 reads FQNEAQ (reference sequence). With 4 bases removed from V and 2 bases from J, the gap between germline ends came to 15 bases. As DNA, the CDR3 is TGTGCCAGCAGCTATACCCTCAGCGGAACCTACGAGCAGTACTTC. Translated: CASSYTLSGTYEQYF. Using reference TRBV7-9 and TRBJ2-7 for the parts outside the CDR3, the full variable domain is DTGVSQNPRHKITKRGQNVTFRCDPISEHNRLYWYRQTLGQGPEFLTYFQNEAQLEKSRLLSDRFSAERPKGSFSTLEIQRTEQGDSAMYLCASSYTLSGTYEQYFGPGTRLTVT.

The chain has TRBV13 and TRBJ2-7; 12 nucleotides match TRBD2. The CDR3 extends over 16 amino acids. Trimming cost V 5 bases and J 4 bases; bases outside gene matches: 9. Per germline, CDR1 PRHDT and CDR2 FYEKMQ (reference sequence). The DNA for the CDR3 is TGTGCCAGCAGCGCCCGGACTAGCGGGGACCAATACGAGCAGTACTTC. Translating gives CASSARTSGDQYEQYF.

The chain combines TRBV4-2 with TRBJ2-4; 8 bases agree with TRBD2. V dropped 3 bases and J dropped 2; count of bases not matched to a gene: 3. Germline V gene lookup returns CDR1 LGHNA and CDR2 YNFKEQ. The CDR3 covers 15 residues. CDR3 in amino acids: CASSQIAGPKNIQYF. CDR3 coding DNA: TGTGCCAGCAGCCAGATAGCGGGACCCAAAAACATTCAGTACTTC.

The sample holds many counts of this clone. In the same sample, other DNA sequences code for this CDR3. The V and J genes are TRBV2 and TRBJ2-3, with D perhaps TRBD1 (5 bases). Germline-derived CDR1 and CDR2 are SNHLY and FYNNEI. V lost 4 bases and J 5 bases, leaving 10 bases between the germline ends. The CDR3 consists of 13 residues. CDR3 sequence (DNA): TGTGCCAGCAGTGCCCAGGGAAGAGATACGCAGTATTTT. Encoded protein: CASSAQGRDTQYF.

The chain carries TRBV30 and TRBJ2-3; 9 bases fit TRBD2. The CDR3 extends over 14 amino acids. The germline V gene encodes CDR1 GTSNPN and CDR2 SVGIG (reference sequence). V dropped 3 bases and J dropped 5; count of bases not matched to a gene: 6. Here the CDR3 DNA reads TGTGCCTGGAGCGTTGGCGGGGGGGAAGATACGCAGTATTTT. The encoded protein is CAWSVGGGEDTQYF.

CDR3 in DNA: TGTGCCTGGGAGAGCTCCTATAATTCACCCCTCCACTTT. Translation gives CAWESSYNSPLHF. V gene TRBV30 combines with J gene TRBJ1-6; D is undetermined. Trimming removed 5 bases at V and 0 bases at J, with 5 bases between. Looked up from germline, CDR1 is GTSNPN and CDR2 is SVGIG (reference sequence). The CDR3 loop spans 13 amino acids.

The chain carries TRBV5-6 and TRBJ2-7, with 12 bases identical to TRBD2. Germline assignment: CDR1 SGHDT and CDR2 YYEEEE. The trim removed 3 bases at V and 2 bases at J, leaving 3 bases unmatched. The CDR3 runs 15 residues. The CDR3 DNA follows: TGTGCCAGCAGCTACGGACTAGCGGGGACCTACGAGCAGTACTTC. It encodes CASSYGLAGTYEQYF.

The rearrangement joins TRBV6-5 to TRBJ1-5; D unclear. This CDR3 contains 13 residues. The V gene lost 5 bases and the J gene lost 9 bases, with 14 bases spanning the gap. The germline V gene has CDR1 MNHEY and CDR2 SVGAGI. The CDR3 loop reads CASSPLDSGPQHF. The CDR3 region has the DNA TGTGCCAGCAGTCCCCTCGATTCCGGGCCCCAGCATTTT.

The rearrangement joins TRBV19 to TRBJ2-7, with 11 bases identical to TRBD1. Unmatched junction bases numbered 8, after V lost 3 bases and J lost 7 bases. The CDR3 is made up of 15 amino acids. Germline values: CDR1 LNHDA, CDR2 SQIVND (reference sequence). This CDR3 reads CASSMGQGEGPEQYF. The CDR3 DNA is TGTGCCAGTAGTATGGGACAGGGGGAAGGACCGGAGCAGTACTTC.

In its sample, this clone was seen once. V is TRBV6-5 and J is TRBJ1-1; perhaps TRBD1 as D (5 bases). V was trimmed by 7 bases and J by 0 bases, leaving 12 bases between them. CDR1 MNHEY and CDR2 SVGAGI come from the germline V gene. There are 14 residues in the CDR3. CDR3 coding DNA: TGTGCCAGCATCCCCGGGGGGATGAACACTGAAGCTTTCTTT. The encoded protein is CASIPGGMNTEAFF.

The CDR3 DNA reads TGTGCCTTGACAGGGGGTAATCCTGGAAACACCATATATTTT. Translation: CALTGGNPGNTIYF. The chain recombines TRBV30 with TRBJ1-3, with TRBD1 matching over 9 bases. J was trimmed by 2 bases and V by 7 bases; bases with no gene match: 6. CDR1 is GTSNPN and CDR2 is SVGIG in the germline V gene (reference sequence). The CDR3 totals 14 residues. Complete variable domain (other parts from reference TRBV30 and TRBJ1-3): SQTIHQWPATLVQPVGSPLSLECTVEGTSNPNLYWYRQAAGRGLQLLFYSVGIGQISSEVPQNLSASRPQDRQFILSSKKLLLSDSGFYLCALTGGNPGNTIYFGEGSWLTVV.

V and J are TRBV6-5 and TRBJ1-1; TRBD1 is a possible D gene (6 bases). There are 14 residues in the CDR3. V lost 9 bases, J lost 1 base, and 15 bases lay in between. Germline assignment: CDR1 MNHEY and CDR2 SVGAGI. DNA of the CDR3: TGTGCCAGTGTAGGCCGGACAGCGAACACTGAAGCTTTCTTT. It is translated as CASVGRTANTEAFF.

This clone was counted only a few times. This chain uses TRBV2 with TRBJ1-5; 9 nucleotides match TRBD1. The length of the CDR3 is 14 residues. Germline loops: CDR1 SNHLY, CDR2 FYNNEI. V shed 9 bases, J shed 7 bases, and the junction held 10 bases outside the gene matches. CDR3 in DNA: TGTGCCAGTACCGAACAGGGGGCAGGACAGCCCCAGCATTTT. It codes for CASTEQGAGQPQHF.

The chain is built from TRBV4-1 and TRBJ2-6; no reliable D call. This CDR3 contains 18 residues. In germline, CDR1 is MGHRA, CDR2 YSYEKL. V shed 0 bases and J shed 3 bases, with 15 bases lying between them. CDR3 DNA: TGCGCCAGCAGCCAAGATAAGTCCCCGTGGAGTGGGGCCAACGTCCTGACTTTC. Translation: CASSQDKSPWSGANVLTF.